This T cell receptor beta chain is drawn from a study of CXCR3-negative and CXCR3-positive naive CD8 T cells. With regard to this clonotype: What it recognizes is unknown.

The CDR3 runs 14 residues. In germline, CDR1 is LNHNV, CDR2 YYDKDF (reference sequence). UMI-labeled 5' RACE yielded the TRB cDNA libraries. TCRdb re-called the 5' RACE reads; one entry per CDR3 protein, DNA not given. The sample includes roughly 120,000 distinct CDR3 sequences. Study observations and caveats: Relative to CXCR3-negative naive cells, CXCR3-positive naive cells had more hydrophobic TRB CDR3s.

Each CD8+ T cell subset was sorted in triplicate, under 350,000 cells each. The sample comprised naive CXCR3+ CD8+ T cells from blood. Subset described: CD45RO-CCR7+CD27+CD95- naive CD8+ T cells expressing CXCR3 (TNR3+). The TCR was taken from a human donor in good health. Some clones in this sample may be carry-over from other donors' samples. This chain connects TRBV15 to TRBJ2-7; lacking DNA, the TRBD1 call made by TCRdb goes unchecked. The CDR3: CATSRGQGANEQYF.